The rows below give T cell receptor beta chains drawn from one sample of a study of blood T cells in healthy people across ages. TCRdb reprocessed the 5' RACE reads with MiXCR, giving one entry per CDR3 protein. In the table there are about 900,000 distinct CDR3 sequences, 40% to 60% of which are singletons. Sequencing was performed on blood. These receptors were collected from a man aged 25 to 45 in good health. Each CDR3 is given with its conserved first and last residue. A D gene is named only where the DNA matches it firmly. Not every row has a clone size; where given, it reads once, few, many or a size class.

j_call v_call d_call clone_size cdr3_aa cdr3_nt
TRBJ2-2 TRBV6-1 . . CASSVRGREVGELFF TGTGCCAGCAGTGTGCGGGGCAGGGAAGTGGGGGAGCTGTTTTTT
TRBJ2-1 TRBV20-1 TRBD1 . CSAMTGGSLYEQFF TGCAGTGCAATGACAGGGGGAAGTCTCTATGAGCAGTTCTTC
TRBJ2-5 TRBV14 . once CASSLDSSGDEQYF TGTGCCAGCAGCCTGGACTCCTCAGGGGATGAGCAGTACTTC
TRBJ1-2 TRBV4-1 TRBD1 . CASSRGQDYGYTF TGCGCCAGCAGCAGGGGACAGGACTATGGCTACACCTTC
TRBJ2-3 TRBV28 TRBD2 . CASRGIAGGTHTQYF TGTGCCAGCAGGGGGATAGCGGGGGGCACCCATACGCAGTATTTT
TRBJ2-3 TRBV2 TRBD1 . CASTETGGPTDTQYF TGTGCCAGCACCGAGACAGGGGGCCCCACAGATACGCAGTATTTT
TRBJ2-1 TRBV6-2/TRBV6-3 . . CASSYVETEQFF TGTGCCAGCAGTTATGTGGAGACTGAGCAGTTCTTC
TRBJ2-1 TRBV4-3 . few CASSQETVSSYNEQFF TGCGCCAGCAGCCAAGAGACCGTCTCCTCCTACAATGAGCAGTTCTTC
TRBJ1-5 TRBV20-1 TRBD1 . CSAYGQGHQPQHF TGCAGTGCTTACGGACAGGGGCATCAGCCCCAGCATTTT
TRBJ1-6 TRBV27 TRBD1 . CASSLWDRGSPLHF TGTGCCAGCAGTTTATGGGACAGGGGTTCACCCCTCCACTTT
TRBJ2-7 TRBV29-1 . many CSVVQGYEQYF TGCAGCGTTGTCCAGGGGTACGAGCAGTACTTC
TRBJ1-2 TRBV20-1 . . CSASRDPGRGSYTF TGCAGTGCTAGCCGGGACCCCGGCCGTGGGAGCTACACCTTC
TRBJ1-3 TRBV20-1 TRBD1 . CSAAGGGSGNTIYF TGCAGTGCCGCAGGGGGCGGCTCTGGAAACACCATATATTTT
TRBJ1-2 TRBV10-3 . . CAISDNNYGYTF TGTGCCATCAGTGACAATAACTATGGCTACACCTTC
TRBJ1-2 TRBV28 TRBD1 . CASRVDRVSYGYTF TGTGCCAGCAGGGTCGACAGGGTTTCCTATGGCTACACCTTC
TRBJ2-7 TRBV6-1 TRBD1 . CASSGNRGISGDEQNF TGTGCCAGCAGTGGAAACAGGGGAATTTCCGGGGACGAGCAGAACTTC
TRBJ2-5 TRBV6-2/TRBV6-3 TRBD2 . CAITSGGSQETQYF TGTGCCATCACTAGCGGGGGCTCCCAAGAGACCCAGTACTTC
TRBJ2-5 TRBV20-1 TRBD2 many CSASGGGRETQYF TGCAGTGCTAGCGGGGGGGGTCGAGAGACCCAGTACTTC
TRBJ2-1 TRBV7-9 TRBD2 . CASSPRTSGSYNEQFF TGTGCCAGCAGCCCCCGGACTAGCGGGAGTTACAATGAGCAGTTCTTC
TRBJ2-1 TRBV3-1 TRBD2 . CTSSQTLAGYNEQFF TGTACCAGCAGCCAAACGCTAGCGGGCTACAATGAGCAGTTCTTC
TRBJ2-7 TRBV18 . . CASSPRSGSNEQYF TGTGCCAGCTCACCACGTTCCGGGAGCAACGAGCAGTACTTC
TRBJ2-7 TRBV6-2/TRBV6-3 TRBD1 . CASRQDHRGPTVEQYF TGTGCCAGCAGGCAAGACCACAGGGGCCCTACTGTCGAGCAGTACTTC
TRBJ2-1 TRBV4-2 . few CASSYRSDGENNEQFF TGTGCCAGCAGCTACCGGTCAGACGGGGAGAACAATGAGCAGTTCTTC
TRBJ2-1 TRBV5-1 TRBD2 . CASSHRTSGGQDEQFF TGCGCCAGCAGTCATAGGACTAGCGGGGGGCAGGATGAGCAGTTCTTC
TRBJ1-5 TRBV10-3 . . CAIRGDEHNQPQHF TGTGCCATCAGAGGGGACGAGCACAATCAGCCCCAGCATTTT
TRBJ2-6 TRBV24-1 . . CATSPGANVLTF TGTGCCACCAGCCCTGGGGCCAACGTCCTGACTTTC
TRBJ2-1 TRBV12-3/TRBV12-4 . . CASSRLAASYNEQFF TGTGCCAGCAGTCGTCTGGCGGCCTCCTACAATGAGCAGTTCTTC
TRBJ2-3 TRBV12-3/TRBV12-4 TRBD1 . CASWDRVNTQYF TGTGCCAGCTGGGACAGGGTAAATACGCAGTATTTT
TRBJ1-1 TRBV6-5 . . CASSYRGRTEAFF TGTGCCAGCAGTTATCGGGGGAGGACTGAAGCTTTCTTT
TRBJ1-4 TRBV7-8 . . CASSANPGGEKLFF TGTGCCAGCAGCGCAAACCCCGGGGGTGAAAAACTGTTTTTT
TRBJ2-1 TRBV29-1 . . CSPPDSSYNEQFF TGCAGCCCCCCGGACAGCTCCTACAATGAGCAGTTCTTC
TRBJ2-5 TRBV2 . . CASRDGTLQETQYF TGTGCCAGCAGGGACGGAACCCTACAAGAGACCCAGTACTTC
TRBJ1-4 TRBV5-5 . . CASSRDLAGVVEKLFF TGTGCCAGCAGCCGCGACCTTGCAGGGGTTGTTGAAAAACTGTTTTTT
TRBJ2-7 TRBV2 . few CASSVADSKYEQYF TGTGCCAGCAGTGTAGCCGACTCCAAATACGAGCAGTACTTC
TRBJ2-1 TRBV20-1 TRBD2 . CSAQPMTLAGAGNEQFF TGCAGTGCTCAGCCGATGACACTAGCGGGGGCGGGCAATGAGCAGTTCTTC
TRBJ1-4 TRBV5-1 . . CASSLDSVREKLFF TGCGCCAGCAGCTTGGACTCCGTCCGGGAAAAACTGTTTTTT
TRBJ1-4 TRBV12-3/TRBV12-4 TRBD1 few CASSGQGVGEKLFF TGTGCCAGCAGTGGACAGGGGGTTGGAGAAAAACTGTTTTTT
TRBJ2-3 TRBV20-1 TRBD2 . CSASRAGGDTQYF TGCAGTGCTAGCCGAGCGGGGGGGGATACGCAGTATTTT
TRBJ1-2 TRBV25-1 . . CASTGYYGYTF TGTGCCAGCACGGGGTACTATGGCTACACCTTC
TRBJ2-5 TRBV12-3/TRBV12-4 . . CASRGWETQYF TGTGCCAGCCGAGGCTGGGAGACCCAGTACTTC
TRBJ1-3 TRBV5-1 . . CASSREGGHGNTIYF TGCGCCAGCAGCCGCGAAGGGGGTCATGGAAACACCATATATTTT
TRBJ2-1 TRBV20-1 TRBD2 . CSAKGLAGDINNEQFF TGCAGTGCTAAAGGGTTAGCGGGGGATATCAACAATGAGCAGTTCTTC
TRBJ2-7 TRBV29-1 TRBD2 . CSVPGTSGSYEQYF TGCAGCGTCCCCGGGACTAGCGGCAGCTACGAGCAGTACTTC
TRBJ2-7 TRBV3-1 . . CASSRGEVEQYF TGTGCCAGCAGCCGGGGGGAGGTCGAGCAGTACTTC
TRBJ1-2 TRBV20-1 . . CSASQTGIGYGYTF TGCAGTGCTAGCCAGACAGGTATCGGCTACGGCTACACCTTC
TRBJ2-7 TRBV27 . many CASSMDQRYEQYF TGTGCCAGCAGCATGGACCAGAGGTACGAGCAGTACTTC
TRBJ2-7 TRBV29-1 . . CSVDRGAYEQYF TGCAGCGTTGATCGGGGGGCATACGAGCAGTACTTC
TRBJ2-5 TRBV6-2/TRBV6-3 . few CASREKETQYF TGTGCCAGCAGGGAAAAAGAGACCCAGTACTTC
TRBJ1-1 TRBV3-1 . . CASSQAGYEAFF TGTGCCAGCAGCCAAGCCGGCTATGAAGCTTTCTTT
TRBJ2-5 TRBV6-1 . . CASSLRWGDSQETQYF TGTGCCAGCAGTTTGCGATGGGGTGACAGCCAAGAGACCCAGTACTTC
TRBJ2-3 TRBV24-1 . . CATSSGLRTQYF TGTGCCACCAGCTCTGGGCTTCGGACGCAGTATTTT
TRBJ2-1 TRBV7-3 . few CASSPRDFRDEQFF TGTGCCAGCAGCCCCCGGGACTTTAGGGATGAGCAGTTCTTC
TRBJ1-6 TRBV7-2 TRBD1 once CASSPRQGVATRPYNSPLHF TGCGCCAGCAGCCCGCGACAGGGGGTGGCCACTCGCCCCTATAATTCACCCCTCCACTTT
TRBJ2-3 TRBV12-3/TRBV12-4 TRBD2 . CASSIRTSGYTDTQYF TGTGCCAGCAGTATCAGGACTAGCGGTTACACAGATACGCAGTATTTT
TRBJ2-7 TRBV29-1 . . CSVRLRGSLNPYEQYF TGCAGCGTTCGACTTCGAGGCTCCCTGAACCCCTACGAGCAGTACTTC
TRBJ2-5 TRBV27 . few CASRLGGLGETQYF TGTGCCAGCAGGCTAGGGGGGTTAGGAGAGACCCAGTACTTC
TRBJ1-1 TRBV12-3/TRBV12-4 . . CASRTGPVNTEAFF TGTGCCAGCCGTACAGGGCCGGTGAACACTGAAGCTTTCTTT
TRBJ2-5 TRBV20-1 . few CSALLRQETQYF TGCAGTGCCCTACTTCGACAAGAGACCCAGTACTTC
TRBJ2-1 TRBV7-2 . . CASSLVSLAEYNEQFF TGTGCCAGCAGCTTAGTAAGTCTAGCAGAGTACAATGAGCAGTTCTTC